The 16 T cell receptor beta chains presented below share a single source sample, sequenced in a study of blood T cell repertoires in COVID-19. TCRdb's copy holds only in-frame clones and misses some; the assay was immunoSEQ multiplex PCR. The data contain approximately 440,000 clones, 88% of them singletons. What was sequenced was peripheral blood. All receptors come from a woman aged 50 to 65 with COVID-19, enrolled during active disease.

The J gene is TRBJ2-1, the V gene TRBV2; 8 positions agree with TRBD1. Germline V CDR1 and CDR2: SNHLY, FYNNEI. This CDR3 spans 15 amino acids. Germline trimming cut 8 bases from V and 10 bases from J; bases unmatched to any gene: 16. CDR3 nucleotides: TGTGCCAGCGGGGAGCTCGGACAGGGTACCCCCGAGCAGTTCTTC. Protein: CASGELGQGTPEQFF.

This chain links TRBV19 with TRBJ1-5; 7 bases align to TRBD1. V dropped 8 bases and J dropped 5; count of bases not matched to a gene: 12. The CDR3 loop spans 15 amino acids. CDR1 is LNHDA and CDR2 is SQIVND in the germline V gene (reference sequence). CDR3 sequence: CASSVGLQGHQPQHF. The DNA of the CDR3 is TGTGCCAGTTCTGTAGGGTTACAGGGGCATCAGCCCCAGCATTTT.

The chain employs TRBV7-9 and TRBJ2-7; D possibly corresponds to TRBD2 (6 bases). V was cut by 4 bases and J by 1 base, with 11 bases left in between. Germline V gene sequence: CDR1 SEHNR, CDR2 FQNEAQ (reference sequence). The CDR3 runs to 14 residues. CDR3 protein: CASSWEALSYEQYF. The DNA of the CDR3 is TGTGCCAGCAGCTGGGAGGCATTATCCTACGAGCAGTACTTC.

The genes are TRBV6-5 and TRBJ1-1; D is unresolved. Germline V lookup: CDR1 MNHEY, CDR2 SVGAGI. This CDR3 spans 14 amino acids. Trimming shortened V by 6 bases and J by 4 bases, and 15 bases separated the two germline ends. Written as DNA, the CDR3 is TGTGCCAGCAGCCGAGGAACCCTGGGCACTGAAGCTTTCTTT. Its translation is CASSRGTLGTEAFF.

This chain connects TRBV6-5 to TRBJ2-7; D not resolved. CDR3 length equals 11 residues. Trimming removed 9 bases from V and 3 bases from J, with 9 bases in between. The germline gives CDR1 MNHEY, CDR2 SVGAGI. As DNA, the CDR3 is TGTGCCAGTTCCCTCCTCTACGAGCAGTACTTC. Its protein product is CASSLLYEQYF.

The chain is built from TRBV5-6 and TRBJ2-3; 10 bases map to TRBD2. Unmatched junction bases numbered 7, after V lost 0 bases and J lost 6 bases. Per germline, CDR1 SGHDT and CDR2 YYEEEE. The CDR3 contains 16 residues. The CDR3 coding sequence is TGTGCCAGCAGCTTGGCTCTAGCGGGGGCCGGGGATACGCAGTATTTT. Protein sequence: CASSLALAGAGDTQYF.

This clone was counted between two and nine times. The chain couples TRBV28 to TRBJ1-6; D is uncertain. Germline V gene lookup returns CDR1 MDHEN and CDR2 SYDVKM. CDR3 length equals 14 residues. V lost 6 bases and J lost 6, with 12 bases in between. Written as DNA, the CDR3 is TGTGCCAGCAGGCCTTTGATGAGTAATTCACCCCTCCACTTT. Protein product: CASRPLMSNSPLHF.

The chain employs TRBV7-2 and TRBJ1-2; 8 nucleotides line up with TRBD1. Germline assignment: CDR1 SGHTA and CDR2 FQGNSA. The length of the CDR3 is 17 residues. V lost 0 bases, J lost 1 base, and 7 bases stayed unmatched. CDR3 amino acids: CASSLAWTGSYNYGYTF. CDR3 coding DNA: TGTGCCAGCAGCTTAGCGTGGACAGGGTCATATAACTATGGCTACACCTTC.

Comment on this clone: At the DNA level, this CDR3 is encoded by other sequences in the same sample as well. The genes are TRBV5-1 and TRBJ1-1; D is unclear. The V gene's germline CDR1 is SGHRS and CDR2 YFSETQ. The length of the CDR3 is 14 residues. The V and J ends lost 0 bases and 1 base respectively, with 7 bases between them. The CDR3, as DNA: TGCGCCAGCAGCTTGGCGGGTGGGAACACTGAAGCTTTCTTT. Translation gives CASSLAGGNTEAFF.

This clone occurred once. The gene calls are TRBV7-2 and TRBJ2-5, with 9 positions matching TRBD1. In germline, CDR1 is SGHTA, CDR2 FQGNSA. The CDR3 is 14 residues long. The V gene end was trimmed by 3 bases and the J gene end by 2 bases; junction bases not matched to a gene: 1. This CDR3 reads CASSFDRGQETQYF. CDR3 DNA sequence: TGTGCCAGCAGCTTTGACAGGGGGCAAGAGACCCAGTACTTC.

CDR3 sequence reads: CASLNQGDEKLFF. CDR3 bases: TGTGCCAGCCTTAACCAGGGCGATGAAAAACTGTTTTTT. This chain links TRBV12-3 or TRBV12-4 with TRBJ1-4, with D possibly matching TRBD1 (5 bases). The CDR3 contains 13 residues. The V end lost 8 bases, the J end lost 6 bases, and 13 bases lay between the germline ends.

The chain uses TRBV13 and TRBJ1-5, with D possibly matching TRBD1 (6 bases). CDR3 size: 14 residues. CDR1 is PRHDT and CDR2 is FYEKMQ in the germline V gene (reference sequence). V lost 2 bases and J lost 7, with 12 bases in between. For the CDR3, the DNA is TGTGCCAGCAGCTTATGGGGGGGCGGGCAGCCCCAGCATTTT. Residues: CASSLWGGGQPQHF.

The rearrangement joins TRBV5-6 to TRBJ1-3, with a weak D call TRBD1 (5 bases). Trimming cost V 4 bases and J 0 bases, with 14 bases left between them. The CDR3 is 16 residues long. Germline CDR1 and CDR2: SGHDT and YYEEEE. The CDR3 here is CASSPGTDFSGNTIYF. The CDR3, as DNA: TGTGCCAGCAGCCCGGGGACTGACTTCTCTGGAAACACCATATATTTT.

The chain has TRBV19 and TRBJ1-1; no clear D gene. The CDR3 loop spans 11 amino acids. Trimming removed 7 bases from V and 8 bases from J, with 11 bases in between. Per the germline V gene, CDR1 is LNHDA and CDR2 is SQIVND (reference sequence). This CDR3 reads CASKLWAEAFF. The CDR3 nucleotides read TGTGCCAGTAAACTCTGGGCCGAAGCTTTCTTT.

The chain uses TRBV4-2 and TRBJ2-3, with 10 bases fitting TRBD1. The germline V gene encodes CDR1 LGHNA and CDR2 YNFKEQ. Trimming cost V 2 bases and J 3 bases; bases outside gene matches: 5. CDR3 size: 16 residues. The CDR3 here is CASSQYGTGVTDTQYF. In nucleotides, the CDR3 is TGTGCCAGCAGCCAATACGGGACAGGGGTAACAGATACGCAGTATTTT.

The rearrangement uses TRBV19 and TRBJ1-5; D gene uncertain. Per germline, CDR1 LNHDA and CDR2 SQIVND (reference sequence). The V and J ends lost 5 bases and 2 bases respectively, with 10 bases between them. There are 14 residues in the CDR3. CDR3 region: CASSGTAGNQPQHF. Here the CDR3 DNA reads TGTGCCAGTAGTGGTACAGCCGGCAATCAGCCCCAGCATTTT. The entire variable domain, with the rest obtained from reference TRBV19 and TRBJ1-5, is as follows: DGGITQSPKYLFRKEGQNVTLSCEQNLNHDAMYWYRQDPGQGLRLIYYSQIVNDFQKGDIAEGYSVSREKKESFPLTVTSAQKNPTAFYLCASSGTAGNQPQHFGDGTRLSIL.